Reported below is one T cell receptor beta chain. Its cognate antigen is unknown. The entry originates in a study of shared clonotypes between healthy human individuals. Study outcomes and limitations: Represented diversity (both genetic and exposure-history) was limited by the small number of donors.

This CDR3 has 10 amino acids. Using immunoSEQ multiplex PCR, the repertoire was profiled, and TCRdb retains in-frame clones only, with some absent. This repertoire shows approximately 440,000 clones, 60% to 80% found once; its top ten account for more than 10%. The material sequenced was PBMCs. This receptor was identified in a woman aged 40 to 49 in good health. Some clones in this sample may be carry-over from other donors' samples. The J gene is TRBJ1-1, the V gene TRBV12-1. TRBV12-1 is a recognized pseudogene. CDR3 DNA sequence: TGTGCCAGCAGCCCCGGGGCGGCTTTCTTT. Its protein product is CASSPGAAFF.